Each of the 3 T cell receptor beta chains below was sequenced from the same sample in a study of T cell clonality in common variable immunodeficiency. The assay was immunoSEQ multiplex PCR, and TCRdb's table has in-frame clones only and misses some. The counts give about 42,000 clones, none of them seen only once; around 1.5% is held by the top ten. The specimen was peripheral blood mononuclear cells. The receptors here all came from a person aged 18 to 75 in good health.

This clone was seen at least ten times. The part of the CDR3 DNA that was read is TGTGCCAGCAGTTTATTGGAGGGGGAGACC. It encodes CASSLLEGET. The entire CDR3 reads CASSLLEGETQYF. This sequence joins TRBV28 and TRBJ2-5; D is perhaps TRBD2 (6 bases). The sequenced fragment ends 3 residues before the CDR3 boundary, so the rest is inferred from the germline J gene. The V and J ends lost 1 base and 5 bases respectively, with 8 bases between them. CDR1 and CDR2 (germline): MDHEN, SYDVKM. This CDR3 has 13 residues. Full variable domain (rest looked up from reference TRBV28 and TRBJ2-5): DVKVTQSSRYLVKRTGEKVFLECVQDMDHENMFWYRQDPGLGLRLIYFSYDVKMKEKGDIPEGYSVSREKKERFSLILESASTNQTSMYLCASSLLEGETQYFGPGTRLLVL.

This clone was detected many times. The CDR3 end lies 3 residues beyond the end of the read and is filled in from the germline J gene. This chain joins TRBV29-1 and TRBJ2-7; 8 nucleotides align to TRBD2. In germline, CDR1 is SQVTM, CDR2 ANQGSEA. The CDR3 has 13 amino acids. The J segment lost 4 bases and the V segment lost 7 bases, leaving 9 bases of the junction unmatched. The CDR3 here is CSAVPAGVYEQYF. The part of the CDR3 DNA that was read is TGCAGCGCCGTCCCAGCGGGAGTTTACGAG.

This clone was counted ten times or more. The CDR3 end lies 3 residues beyond the end of the read and is filled in from the germline J gene. The V and J genes are TRBV30 and TRBJ2-3; 8 nucleotides agree with TRBD2. This CDR3 has 12 residues. Germline V gene data show CDR1 as GTSNPN and CDR2 as SVGIG (reference sequence). CDR3: CAWTDGLAAQYF. Partial CDR3 DNA: TGTGCCTGGACCGACGGACTAGCAGCG.